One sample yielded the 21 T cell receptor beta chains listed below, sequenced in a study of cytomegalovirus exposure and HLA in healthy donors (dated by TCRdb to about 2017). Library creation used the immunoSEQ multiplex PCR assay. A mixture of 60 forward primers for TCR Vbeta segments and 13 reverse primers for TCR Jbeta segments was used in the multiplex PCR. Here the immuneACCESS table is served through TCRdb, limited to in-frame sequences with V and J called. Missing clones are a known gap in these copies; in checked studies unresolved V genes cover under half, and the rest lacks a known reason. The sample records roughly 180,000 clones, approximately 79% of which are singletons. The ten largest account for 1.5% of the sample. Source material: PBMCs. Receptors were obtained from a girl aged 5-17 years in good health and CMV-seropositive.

The CDR3 spells CASSSTSDMNTEAFF. In nucleotides, the CDR3 is TGTGCCAGCAGCTCTACCTCAGACATGAACACTGAAGCTTTCTTT. This chain joins TRBV7-2 and TRBJ1-1; the D is unclear. The V gene lost 4 bases and the J gene lost 0 bases, with 12 bases spanning the gap. Germline V gene lookup returns CDR1 SGHTA and CDR2 FQGNSA. The CDR3 runs to 15 residues.

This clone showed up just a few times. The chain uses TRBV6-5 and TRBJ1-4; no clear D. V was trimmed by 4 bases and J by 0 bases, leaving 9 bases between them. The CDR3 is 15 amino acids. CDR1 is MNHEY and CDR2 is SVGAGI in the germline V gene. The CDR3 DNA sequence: TGTGCCAGCAGTTTGACAAGCTCAACTAATGAAAAACTGTTTTTT. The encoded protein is CASSLTSSTNEKLFF.

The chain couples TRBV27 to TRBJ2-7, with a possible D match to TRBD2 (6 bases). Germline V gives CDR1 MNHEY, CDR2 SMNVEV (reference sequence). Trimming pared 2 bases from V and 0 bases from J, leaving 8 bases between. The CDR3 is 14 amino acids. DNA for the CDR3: TGTGCCAGCAGTTTAGCGGGGCCCTCCTACGAGCAGTACTTC. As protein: CASSLAGPSYEQYF.

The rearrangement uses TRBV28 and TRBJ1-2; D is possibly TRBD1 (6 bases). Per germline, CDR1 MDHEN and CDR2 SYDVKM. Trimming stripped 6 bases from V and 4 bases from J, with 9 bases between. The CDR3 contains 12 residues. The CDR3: CASRGGPYGYTF. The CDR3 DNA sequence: TGTGCCAGCAGGGGGGGGCCCTATGGCTACACCTTC.

The CDR3 nucleotides read TGTGCCAGCAGCGTAGGCGGGGGGGCTACCACCGGGGAGCTGTTTTTT. Encoded protein: CASSVGGGATTGELFF. The genes are TRBV9 and TRBJ2-2, with 9 bases identical to TRBD2. The V and J ends lost 0 bases and 4 bases, in that order; junction bases with no gene match: 4. Per the germline V gene, CDR1 is SGDLS and CDR2 is YYNGEE. This CDR3 is 16 amino acids long. The whole variable domain, filled in from reference TRBV9 and TRBJ2-2, reads DSGVTQTPKHLITATGQRVTLRCSPRSGDLSVYWYQQSLDQGLQFLIQYYNGEERAKGNILERFSAQQFPDLHSELNLSSLELGDSALYFCASSVGGGATTGELFFGEGSRLTVL.

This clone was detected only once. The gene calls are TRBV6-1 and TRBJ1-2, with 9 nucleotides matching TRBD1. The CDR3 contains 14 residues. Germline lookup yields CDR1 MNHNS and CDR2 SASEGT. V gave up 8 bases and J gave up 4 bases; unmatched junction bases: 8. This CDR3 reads CASAPGQGTYGYTF. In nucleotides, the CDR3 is TGTGCCAGCGCTCCGGGACAGGGAACCTATGGCTACACCTTC.

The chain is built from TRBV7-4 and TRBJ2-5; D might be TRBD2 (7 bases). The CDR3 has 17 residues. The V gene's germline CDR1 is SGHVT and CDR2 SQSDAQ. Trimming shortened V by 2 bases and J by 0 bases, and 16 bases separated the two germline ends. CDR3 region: CASSLYWGGPYQETQYF. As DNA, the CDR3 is TGTGCCAGCAGCTTATATTGGGGGGGCCCGTACCAAGAGACCCAGTACTTC.

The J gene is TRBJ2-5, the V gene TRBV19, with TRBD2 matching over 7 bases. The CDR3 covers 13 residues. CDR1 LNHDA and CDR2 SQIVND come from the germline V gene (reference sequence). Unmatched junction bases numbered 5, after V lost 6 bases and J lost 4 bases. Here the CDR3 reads CASRGREGETQYF. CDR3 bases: TGTGCCAGTAGGGGGAGGGAGGGAGAGACCCAGTACTTC.

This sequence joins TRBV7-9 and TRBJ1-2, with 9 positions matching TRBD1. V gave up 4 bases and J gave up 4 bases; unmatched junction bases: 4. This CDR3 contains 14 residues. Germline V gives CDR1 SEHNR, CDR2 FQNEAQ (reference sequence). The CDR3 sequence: CASSSLTGGYGYTF. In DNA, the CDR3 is TGTGCCAGCAGCTCCCTGACAGGGGGCTATGGCTACACCTTC. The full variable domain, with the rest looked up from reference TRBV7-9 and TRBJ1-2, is DTGVSQNPRHKITKRGQNVTFRCDPISEHNRLYWYRQTLGQGPEFLTYFQNEAQLEKSRLLSDRFSAERPKGSFSTLEIQRTEQGDSAMYLCASSSLTGGYGYTFGSGTRLTVV.

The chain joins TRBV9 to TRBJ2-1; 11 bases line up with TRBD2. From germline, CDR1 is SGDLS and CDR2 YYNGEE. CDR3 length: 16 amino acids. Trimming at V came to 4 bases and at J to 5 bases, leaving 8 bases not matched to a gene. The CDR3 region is CASSPWTSGSNNEQFF. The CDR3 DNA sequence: TGTGCCAGCAGCCCCTGGACTAGCGGGTCTAACAATGAGCAGTTCTTC.

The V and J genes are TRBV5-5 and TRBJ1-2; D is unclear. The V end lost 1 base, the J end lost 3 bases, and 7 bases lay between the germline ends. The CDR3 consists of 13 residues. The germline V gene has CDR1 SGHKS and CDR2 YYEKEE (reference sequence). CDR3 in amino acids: CASSLWEDYGYTF. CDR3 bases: TGTGCCAGCAGCTTGTGGGAGGACTATGGCTACACCTTC.

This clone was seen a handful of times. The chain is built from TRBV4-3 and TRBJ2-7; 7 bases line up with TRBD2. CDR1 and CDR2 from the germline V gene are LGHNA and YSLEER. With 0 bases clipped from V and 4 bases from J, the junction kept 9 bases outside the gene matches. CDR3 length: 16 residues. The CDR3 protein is CASSQDSIGAGYEQYF. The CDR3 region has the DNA TGCGCCAGCAGCCAAGATAGCATTGGAGCGGGGTACGAGCAGTACTTC.

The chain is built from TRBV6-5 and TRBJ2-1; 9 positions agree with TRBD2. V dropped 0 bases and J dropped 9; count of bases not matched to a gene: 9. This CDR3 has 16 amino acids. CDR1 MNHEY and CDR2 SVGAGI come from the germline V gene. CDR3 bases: TGTGCCAGCAGTTACTCGGGGCGGGGGGGCCGGAGTGAGCAGTTCTTC. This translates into CASSYSGRGGRSEQFF.

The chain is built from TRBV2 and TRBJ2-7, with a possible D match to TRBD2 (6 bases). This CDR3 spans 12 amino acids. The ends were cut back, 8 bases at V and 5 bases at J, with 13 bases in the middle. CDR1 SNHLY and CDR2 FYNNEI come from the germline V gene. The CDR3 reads CASLREAHEQYF. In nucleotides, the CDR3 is TGTGCCAGCCTGAGGGAGGCCCACGAGCAGTACTTC.

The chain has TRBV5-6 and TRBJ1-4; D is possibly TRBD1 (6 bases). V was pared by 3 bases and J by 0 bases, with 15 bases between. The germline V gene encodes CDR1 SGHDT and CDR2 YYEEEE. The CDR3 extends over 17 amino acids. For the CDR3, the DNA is TGTGCCAGCAGCTGGGGGCCGTTAGTTGCAACTAATGAAAAACTGTTTTTT. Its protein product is CASSWGPLVATNEKLFF.

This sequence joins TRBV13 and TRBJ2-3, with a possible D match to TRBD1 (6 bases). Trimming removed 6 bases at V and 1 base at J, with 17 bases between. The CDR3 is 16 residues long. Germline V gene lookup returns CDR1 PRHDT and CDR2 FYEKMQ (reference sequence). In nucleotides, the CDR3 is TGTGCCAGCAGTCATCCCGGGACAACCCGCACAGATACGCAGTATTTT. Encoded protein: CASSHPGTTRTDTQYF. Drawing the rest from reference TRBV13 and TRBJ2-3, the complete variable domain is AAGVIQSPRHLIKEKRETATLKCYPIPRHDTVYWYQQGPGQDPQFLISFYEKMQSDKGSIPDRFSAQQFSDYHSELNMSSLELGDSALYFCASSHPGTTRTDTQYFGPGTRLTVL.

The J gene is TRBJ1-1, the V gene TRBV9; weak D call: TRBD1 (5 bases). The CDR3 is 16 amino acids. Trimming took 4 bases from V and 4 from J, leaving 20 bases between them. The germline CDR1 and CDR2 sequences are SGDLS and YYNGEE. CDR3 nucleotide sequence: TGTGCCAGCAGCACACGGGGGGGAGGGTCAGGCACTGAAGCTTTCTTT. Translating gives CASSTRGGGSGTEAFF.

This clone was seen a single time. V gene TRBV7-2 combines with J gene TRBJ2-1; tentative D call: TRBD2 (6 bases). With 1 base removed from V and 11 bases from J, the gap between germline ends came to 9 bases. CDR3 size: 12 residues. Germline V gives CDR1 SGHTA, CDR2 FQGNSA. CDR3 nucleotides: TGTGCCAGCAGCTTAGAACGGGGGAAGCAGTTCTTC. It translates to CASSLERGKQFF.

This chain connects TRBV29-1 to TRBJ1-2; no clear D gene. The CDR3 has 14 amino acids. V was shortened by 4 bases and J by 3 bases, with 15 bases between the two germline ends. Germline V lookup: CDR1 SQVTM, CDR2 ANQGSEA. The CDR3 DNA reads TGCAGCGTTGCCCTGCGGGGTAAAGACTATGGCTACACCTTC. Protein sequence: CSVALRGKDYGYTF.

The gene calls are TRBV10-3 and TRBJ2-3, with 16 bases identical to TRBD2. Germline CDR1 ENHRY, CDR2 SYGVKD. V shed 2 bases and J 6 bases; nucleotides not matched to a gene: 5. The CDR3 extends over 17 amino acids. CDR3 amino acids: CAISEGTSGGAADTQYF. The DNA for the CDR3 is TGTGCCATCAGTGAGGGGACTAGCGGGGGGGCAGCCGATACGCAGTATTTT.

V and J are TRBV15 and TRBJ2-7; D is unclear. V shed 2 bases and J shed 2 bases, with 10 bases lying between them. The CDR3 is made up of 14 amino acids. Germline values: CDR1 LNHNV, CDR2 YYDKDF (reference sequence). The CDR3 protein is CATSRTGSTYEQYF. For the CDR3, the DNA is TGTGCCACCAGCAGAACCGGGTCAACCTACGAGCAGTACTTC. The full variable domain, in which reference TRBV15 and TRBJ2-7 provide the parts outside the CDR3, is DAMVIQNPRYQVTQFGKPVTLSCSQTLNHNVMYWYQQKSSQAPKLLFHYYDKDFNNEADTPDNFQSRRPNTSFCFLDIRSPGLGDTAMYLCATSRTGSTYEQYFGPGTRLTVT.